The present T cell receptor beta chain was sequenced within a study of T cell repertoires in cytomegalovirus infection. One entry per CDR3 protein results from TCRdb running MiXCR on the reads. The table records 700,000 to 950,000 distinct CDR3 sequences, about 30% of them present only once. This clonotype has more than one count but fewer than ten. Its target is unknown. This clonotype was obtained from a human donor in good health (CMV status not recorded). Some clones in this sample may be carry-over from other donors' samples. The sample in question was cultured CD8+ T cells from PBMCs, obtained from culture after CMV antigen stimulation.

Written as DNA, the CDR3 is TGTGCCAGCAGGACCGGGACAGGGAGCAATCAGCCCCAGCATTTT. This encodes CASRTGTGSNQPQHF. This sequence joins TRBV6-5 and TRBJ1-5, with 9 bases aligning to TRBD1. The CDR3 loop spans 15 amino acids. The J segment lost 1 base and the V segment lost 6 bases, leaving 4 bases of the junction unmatched. Germline lookup yields CDR1 MNHEY and CDR2 SVGAGI.